This T cell receptor beta chain was sequenced in a study of T cells in localized non-small cell lung cancer. Notes on the study in general: In adjacent lung appeared a median around 59 of the top 100 tumor clones. Greater T cell density in blood accompanied longer overall survival. Measurement of T cell clonality placed uninvolved adjacent lung highest, above the level in tumor. Sequencing was restricted to one tumor region; therefore, heterogeneity remains possible.

Note on this clone: Its antigen is not identified.

Assay used: immunoSEQ multiplex PCR; TCRdb lists only in-frame clones, some missing. The sample lists some 80,000 clones, around four fifths occurring once. The clonotype comes from a man between 40 and 70 years old with stage I lung adenocarcinoma. Here the sequenced sample was peripheral blood, taken before any cancer treatment.

The CDR3 region has the DNA TGTGCCAGAAGCTTAGCCGCACATCATAGCAATCAGCCCCAGCATTTT. Encoded protein: CARSLAAHHSNQPQHF. This chain uses TRBV7-5 with TRBJ1-5; the table names TRBD1, a call not compared with the DNA. TRBV7-5 corresponds to a pseudogene. The CDR3 is 16 residues long.